These 9 T cell receptor beta chains came from one sample sequenced in a study of blood T cell repertoires in COVID-19 (dated by TCRdb to about 2020). Library prep was done by the immunoSEQ multiplex PCR assay. The immuneACCESS repertoire file appears here via TCRdb, limited to in-frame rearrangements. These files lack a portion of the clones; in checked studies, under half of the deficit traces to unresolved V genes, and the cause of the others is not known. This sample holds over 50,000 clones; around four fifths were observed only once. The biggest ten clones account for 2% to 3% of the sample. The sample taken for sequencing was peripheral blood. These receptors came from a man in his fifties with acute or convalescent COVID-19.

V is TRBV7-6 and J is TRBJ1-2; TRBD1 agrees at 11 bases. V lost 3 bases to trimming and J lost 8 bases; unmatched junction nucleotides: 5. The CDR3 loop spans 14 amino acids. Germline CDR1 reads SGHVS; CDR2 reads FNYEAQ. The CDR3 coding sequence is TGTGCCAGCAGCTTGGGGACAGGGGGGCGAGGCTACACCTTC. This translates into CASSLGTGGRGYTF.

The chain combines TRBV7-2 with TRBJ1-5; the D gene is possibly TRBD1 (5 bases). The CDR3 runs to 15 residues. The germline CDR1 and CDR2 sequences are SGHTA and FQGNSA. V lost 5 bases and J 4 bases, leaving 15 bases between the germline ends. This CDR3 is CASSPFGGENQPQHF. The DNA of the CDR3 is TGTGCCAGCAGCCCATTTGGAGGGGAGAATCAGCCCCAGCATTTT.

This chain joins TRBV11-3 and TRBJ2-3, with 12 bases fitting TRBD2. V was clipped by 5 bases and J by 0 bases; unmatched bases: 3. The CDR3 consists of 16 residues. Germline V gene lookup returns CDR1 SGHNT and CDR2 YENEEA. The CDR3 DNA reads TGTGCCAGCAGCCGCGGGACTAGCGGGAGCACAGATACGCAGTATTTT. Protein: CASSRGTSGSTDTQYF.

The rearrangement uses TRBV7-9 and TRBJ2-7; D is uncertain. CDR1 is SEHNR and CDR2 is FQNEAQ in the germline V gene (reference sequence). The germline V and J ends were trimmed by 2 bases and 1 base, with 3 bases remaining between them. The CDR3 loop spans 12 amino acids. As DNA, the CDR3 is TGTGCCAGCAGCTTACAGTCCTACGAGCAGTACTTC. Its protein is CASSLQSYEQYF.

CDR3 DNA: TGTGCCAGCACCCCGGGACTAGCGGGAGGTAGCGAGCAGTTCTTC. This sequence encodes CASTPGLAGGSEQFF. This sequence joins TRBV6-2 or TRBV6-3 and TRBJ2-1, with 15 bases matching TRBD2. The CDR3 has 15 amino acids. The V and J ends lost 7 bases and 10 bases, in that order; junction bases with no gene match: 8. Per germline, CDR1 MNHEY and CDR2 SVGEGT.

This clone was counted a single time. The CDR3 DNA follows: TGTGCCAGCAGCCCCGGGACTAGCGGGAGGTCCTACAATGAGCAGTTCTTC. Translating gives CASSPGTSGRSYNEQFF. The rearrangement joins TRBV9 to TRBJ2-1, with 15 bases fitting TRBD2. CDR3 size: 17 residues. V dropped 4 bases and J dropped 1; count of bases not matched to a gene: 3. Germline V gene lookup returns CDR1 SGDLS and CDR2 YYNGEE.

The V and J genes are TRBV4-1 and TRBJ2-5; D possibly corresponds to TRBD1 (5 bases). This CDR3 has 18 residues. Trimming removed 2 bases at V and 5 bases at J, with 24 bases between. Germline assignment: CDR1 MGHRA and CDR2 YSYEKL. CDR3 nucleotide sequence: TGCGCCAGCAGCCAAAGGGGCCACCACTCATCCGAGTGGGAGACCCAGTACTTC. This sequence encodes CASSQRGHHSSEWETQYF.

This chain connects TRBV19 to TRBJ1-2; D gene ambiguous. V dropped 10 bases and J dropped 8 bases, with 20 bases sitting between them. CDR3 length: 13 residues. Germline V gives CDR1 LNHDA, CDR2 SQIVND (reference sequence). The CDR3 nucleotides are TGTGCCACCTCGACTTTGCCTCCGAGGGGCTACACCTTC. Translation: CATSTLPPRGYTF.

This clone was picked up a small number of times. The V gene is TRBV30, the J gene TRBJ1-2; D is ambiguous. This CDR3 comprises 14 residues. Per the germline V gene, CDR1 is GTSNPN and CDR2 is SVGIG (reference sequence). Trimming pared 0 bases from V and 5 bases from J, leaving 13 bases between. This chain's CDR3 is CAWSVQASSYGYTF. The CDR3 bases are TGTGCCTGGAGTGTGCAGGCTTCCTCTTATGGCTACACCTTC.